This T cell receptor (beta chain) was sequenced during a study of cytomegalovirus exposure and HLA in healthy donors. Use of 60 Vbeta and 13 Jbeta primers characterized the PCR. The table came from immunoSEQ multiplex PCR; TCRdb's copy has only in-frame clones and leaves some out. The table includes about 160,000 clones, around 78% detected once. The germline V gene has CDR1 SGHNT and CDR2 YYREEE (reference sequence). V was clipped by 3 bases and J by 0 bases; unmatched bases: 3. The CDR3 has 15 residues. The chain joins TRBV5-4 to TRBJ2-3; 8 bases fit TRBD2. The sequenced sample was PBMCs. This receptor was obtained from a man in his forties in good health and CMV-seronegative. Written as DNA, the CDR3 is TGTGCCAGCAGCTCCTCTAGCGGGAGCACAGATACGCAGTATTTT. Its translation: CASSSSSGSTDTQYF.